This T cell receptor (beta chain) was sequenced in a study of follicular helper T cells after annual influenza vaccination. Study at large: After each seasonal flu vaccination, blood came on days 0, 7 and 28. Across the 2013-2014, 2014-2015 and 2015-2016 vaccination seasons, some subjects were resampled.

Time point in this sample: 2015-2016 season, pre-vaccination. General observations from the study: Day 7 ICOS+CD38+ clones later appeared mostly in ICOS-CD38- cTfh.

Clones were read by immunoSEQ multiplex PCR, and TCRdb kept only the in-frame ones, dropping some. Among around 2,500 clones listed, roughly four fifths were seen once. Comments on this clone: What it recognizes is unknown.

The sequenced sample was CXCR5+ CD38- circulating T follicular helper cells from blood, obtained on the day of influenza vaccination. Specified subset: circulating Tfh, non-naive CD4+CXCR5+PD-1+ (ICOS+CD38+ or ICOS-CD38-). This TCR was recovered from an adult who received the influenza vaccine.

CDR3 residues: CASRETTVYSNQPQHF. The CDR3 region has the DNA TGTGCCAGCAGGGAAACCACAGTTTATAGCAATCAGCCCCAGCATTTT. The rearrangement uses TRBV28 and TRBJ1-5; no definite D call. Looked up from germline, CDR1 is MDHEN and CDR2 is SYDVKM. The CDR3 has 16 amino acids. Trimming left V 6 bases short and J 0 bases short, with 15 bases between.